One sample yielded the 21 T cell receptor beta chains listed below, sequenced in a study of OX40 agonist ivuxolimab in advanced cancers. The table came from immunoSEQ multiplex PCR; TCRdb's copy has only in-frame clones and leaves some out. The sample lists under 100,000 clones, roughly 92% occurring once. The specimen was CD4+ or CD8+ T cells sorted from blood, collected in a trial of the OX40 agonist ivuxolimab. Receptor source: an adult with an advanced solid tumor such as melanoma, head and neck, liver or kidney cancer.

The chain carries TRBV30 and TRBJ2-3; no definite D call. Trimming took 0 bases from V and 6 from J, leaving 7 bases between them. Per the germline V gene, CDR1 is GTSNPN and CDR2 is SVGIG (reference sequence). The CDR3 covers 12 residues. CDR3 DNA: TGTGCCTGGAGTGTAAGGCCCGATACGCAGTATTTT. This gives the protein CAWSVRPDTQYF.

The J gene is TRBJ1-5, the V gene TRBV18, with 10 bases aligning to TRBD1. V gave up 8 bases and J gave up 3 bases; unmatched junction bases: 10. CDR3 length equals 16 residues. Germline CDR1 reads KGHSH; CDR2 reads LQKENI. CDR3 amino acids: CASPDRGLGVNQPQHF. DNA for the CDR3: TGTGCCAGCCCCGACAGGGGGCTCGGAGTCAATCAGCCCCAGCATTTT.

This chain joins TRBV7-9 and TRBJ2-7; 13 bases align to TRBD2. This CDR3 has 16 amino acids. V was clipped by 4 bases and J by 7 bases; unmatched bases: 10. Germline values: CDR1 SEHNR, CDR2 FQNEAQ (reference sequence). The CDR3 spells CASSSLGLAGEDEQYF. CDR3 DNA: TGTGCCAGCAGCTCCTTAGGACTAGCGGGAGAAGATGAGCAGTACTTC.

The CDR3 nucleotides read TGTGCCAGCAGCGTAGGAGGGGGGGGGTCCCCCTACGAGCAGTACTTC. It yields the protein CASSVGGGGSPYEQYF. The gene calls are TRBV9 and TRBJ2-7; possible D gene TRBD2, 7 bases. The CDR3 length is 16 residues. Trimming took 0 bases from V and 2 from J, leaving 15 bases between them. Germline assignment: CDR1 SGDLS and CDR2 YYNGEE.

The CDR3 loop is CASSPLWTGTDTQYF. Here the CDR3 DNA reads TGTGCCAGCTCACCCCTATGGACAGGCACAGATACGCAGTATTTT. The chain recombines TRBV18 with TRBJ2-3; D is possibly TRBD1 (6 bases). CDR3 length: 15 amino acids. Germline assignment: CDR1 KGHSH and CDR2 LQKENI. Trimming took off 3 bases at V and 1 base at J, with 11 bases between the two ends.

This rearrangement joins TRBV11-2 to TRBJ2-5, with D possibly being TRBD1 (7 bases). Germline V CDR1 and CDR2: SGHAT, FQNNGV. This CDR3 comprises 16 residues. The V end lost 5 bases, the J end lost 1 base, and 17 bases lay between the germline ends. The CDR3 spells CASSPRRGTVQETQYF. The CDR3 region has the DNA TGTGCCAGCAGCCCTAGGAGGGGGACAGTCCAAGAGACCCAGTACTTC.

This CDR3 reads CASSVGQGISYEQYF. The CDR3 DNA is TGTGCCAGCAGCGTGGGTCAGGGGATTTCCTACGAGCAGTACTTC. The chain recombines TRBV9 with TRBJ2-7, with a tentative D call TRBD1 (6 bases). V lost 2 bases, J lost 1 base, and 13 bases lay in between. This CDR3 has 15 amino acids. Germline CDR1 SGDLS, CDR2 YYNGEE.

This chain links TRBV6-1 with TRBJ2-7; 10 bases align to TRBD2. This CDR3 is built from 15 residues. Germline lookup yields CDR1 MNHNS and CDR2 SASEGT. The junction had 3 bases not matched to a gene; V was cut back by 3 bases and J by 1 base. The DNA for the CDR3 is TGTGCCAGCAGTGAGGGTAGCGGGGGGTCCTACGAGCAGTACTTC. Translating gives CASSEGSGGSYEQYF.

The gene calls are TRBV11-3 and TRBJ2-5; maybe TRBD1 (5 bases). V dropped 5 bases and J dropped 0 bases, with 10 bases sitting between them. The germline V gene has CDR1 SGHNT and CDR2 YENEEA. The CDR3 is made up of 14 amino acids. The DNA for the CDR3 is TGTGCCAGCAGCGAGACAGACTACCAAGAGACCCAGTACTTC. Translating gives CASSETDYQETQYF.

V is TRBV14 and J is TRBJ2-7; D gene unclear. The germline V and J ends were trimmed by 4 bases and 9 bases, with 10 bases remaining between them. Per the germline V gene, CDR1 is SGHDN and CDR2 is FVKESK. The CDR3 extends over 11 amino acids. CDR3 nucleotides: TGTGCCAGCAGCCTAGGCTGGGTGCAGTACTTC. Its translation is CASSLGWVQYF. The full variable domain, rest sourced from reference TRBV14 and TRBJ2-7, is EAGVTQFPSHSVIEKGQTVTLRCDPISGHDNLYWYRRVMGKEIKFLLHFVKESKQDESGMPNNRFLAERTGGTYSTLKVQPAELEDSGVYFCASSLGWVQYFGPGTRLTVT.

The gene calls are TRBV30 and TRBJ1-6; a possible D gene is TRBD1 (6 bases). Germline CDR1 reads GTSNPN; CDR2 reads SVGIG (reference sequence). There are 16 residues in the CDR3. V was trimmed by 1 base and J by 7 bases, leaving 17 bases between them. CDR3 sequence reads: CAWSEAPSGGNSPLHF. CDR3 nucleotides: TGTGCCTGGAGTGAGGCACCGAGCGGGGGCAATTCACCCCTCCACTTT.

Turning to this clone: The junction shows a germline mismatch at one end, possibly a read error. V usage is TRBV6-6 and J usage is TRBJ2-7; D gene ambiguous. The CDR3 has 14 amino acids. Germline CDR1 and CDR2: MNHNY and SVGAGI (reference sequence). The CDR3 region has the DNA TGTGCCAGTAGTTACGATATAGGGAAGGGCGAGCAGTACTTC. It specifies CASSYDIGKGEQYF.

The V gene is TRBV18, the J gene TRBJ2-5, with 16 bases that match TRBD2. V lost 2 bases and J lost 4; bases outside the gene matches: 7. The CDR3 extends over 18 amino acids. Germline V gene data show CDR1 as KGHSH and CDR2 as LQKENI. The CDR3 loop reads CASSPGTSGRAFRETQYF. CDR3 in DNA: TGTGCCAGCTCACCAGGGACTAGCGGGAGGGCCTTCCGAGAGACCCAGTACTTC.

The V and J genes are TRBV30 and TRBJ2-7, with unresolved D. This CDR3 contains 12 residues. The ends were cut back, 7 bases at V and 4 bases at J, with 14 bases in the middle. In germline, CDR1 is GTSNPN, CDR2 SVGIG (reference sequence). The chain's CDR3 is CASSLATYEQYF. The CDR3 DNA sequence: TGTGCCTCCTCCCTCGCCACTTACGAGCAGTACTTC.

J is TRBJ2-1 and V is TRBV5-1; D possibly corresponds to TRBD2 (5 bases). V was shortened by 4 bases and J by 5 bases, with 10 bases between the two germline ends. The CDR3 spans 13 residues. CDR1 and CDR2 from the germline V gene are SGHRS and YFSETQ. CDR3 DNA sequence: TGCGCCAGCAGCCTGGCCGGGAACAATGAGCAGTTCTTC. Translating it yields CASSLAGNNEQFF.

The chain links TRBV11-2 to TRBJ2-7; D not certain. This CDR3 comprises 14 residues. Germline CDR1 and CDR2: SGHAT and FQNNGV. The germline V and J ends were trimmed by 1 base and 0 bases, with 7 bases remaining between them. CDR3 in amino acids: CASSLVGSSYEQYF. The CDR3 DNA reads as TGTGCCAGCAGCTTAGTCGGTAGCTCCTACGAGCAGTACTTC.

This rearrangement joins TRBV30 to TRBJ2-1; 8 nucleotides agree with TRBD2. Germline loops: CDR1 GTSNPN, CDR2 SVGIG (reference sequence). V shed 3 bases, J shed 2 bases, and the junction held 0 bases outside the gene matches. The CDR3 extends over 13 amino acids. DNA for the CDR3: TGTGCCTGGAGCGGGGGGGCCTACAATGAGCAGTTCTTC. Residues: CAWSGGAYNEQFF.

The chain couples TRBV5-4 to TRBJ1-2; the match to TRBD1 covers 8 bases. With 4 bases clipped from V and 7 bases from J, the junction kept 9 bases outside the gene matches. There are 14 residues in the CDR3. Germline loops: CDR1 SGHNT, CDR2 YYREEE (reference sequence). In nucleotides, the CDR3 is TGTGCCAGCAGCCTAGGACAGGGAGAAGGTGGCTACACCTTC. Its protein product is CASSLGQGEGGYTF.

The chain uses TRBV7-9 and TRBJ1-1; D is unclear. Germline V gene data show CDR1 as SEHNR and CDR2 as FQNEAQ (reference sequence). The CDR3 runs to 16 residues. Trimming shortened V by 5 bases and J by 1 base, and 17 bases separated the two germline ends. The CDR3 reads CASSLGRAPGNTEAFF. As DNA, the CDR3 is TGTGCCAGCAGCCTCGGGAGGGCTCCGGGGAACACTGAAGCTTTCTTT.

The chain carries TRBV2 and TRBJ2-1; D is perhaps TRBD2 (6 bases). CDR1 and CDR2 from the germline V gene are SNHLY and FYNNEI. The CDR3 is made up of 13 amino acids. V was trimmed by 5 bases and J by 13 bases, leaving 18 bases between them. This CDR3 reads CASSPITSRRQFF. The DNA for the CDR3 is TGTGCCAGCAGTCCCATAACTAGCCGACGACAGTTCTTC.

The rearrangement links TRBV12-5 to TRBJ2-3; TRBD2 agrees at 13 bases. V gave up 5 bases and J gave up 3 bases; unmatched junction bases: 8. Germline CDR1 reads LGHNT; CDR2 reads FRNRAP. CDR3 length: 17 residues. The CDR3 loop reads CASGTSGRGDGTDTQYF. DNA of the CDR3: TGTGCTAGTGGTACTAGCGGGAGGGGCGATGGTACAGATACGCAGTATTTT.